Presented here are 27 T cell receptor beta chains from one specimen sequenced in a study of PD-1 blockade in mismatch repair-deficient tumors. The data were produced by immunoSEQ multiplex PCR, yet TCRdb's version contains in-frame clones alone and is incomplete. The table has roughly 84,000 clones, 81% seen once. Material: peripheral blood, obtained 12 weeks after starting pembrolizumab. These receptors were collected from an adult with mismatch repair-deficient cancer.

The J gene is TRBJ1-2, the V gene TRBV5-1; 8 nucleotides agree with TRBD1. The CDR3 runs 15 residues. Germline CDR1 SGHRS, CDR2 YFSETQ. V lost 0 bases to trimming and J lost 6 bases; unmatched junction nucleotides: 7. The CDR3, as DNA: TGCGCCAGCAGCTTGGAGGGTTGGGACAGGAATGGCTACACCTTC. This sequence encodes CASSLEGWDRNGYTF.

This clone was found a few times. The V and J genes are TRBV9 and TRBJ1-2, with D possibly matching TRBD1 (5 bases). This CDR3 has 16 amino acids. V lost 3 bases to trimming and J lost 1 base, with 16 bases between them. The germline CDR1 and CDR2 sequences are SGDLS and YYNGEE. The CDR3, as DNA: TGTGCCAGCAGCGGTTCTGAAAGGGGAGGTAACTATGGCTACACCTTC. Encoded protein: CASSGSERGGNYGYTF.

V is TRBV5-1 and J is TRBJ2-1, with TRBD2 as a possible D gene (5 bases). Germline CDR1 and CDR2: SGHRS and YFSETQ. The CDR3 length is 13 residues. V was clipped by 1 base and J by 8 bases, with 10 bases between them. CDR3 nucleotide sequence: TGCGCCAGCAGCTTGAGGCCGAGGGATGAGCAGTTCTTC. Its translation: CASSLRPRDEQFF.

The rearrangement joins TRBV29-1 to TRBJ2-7, with D possibly matching TRBD2 (6 bases). CDR1 and CDR2 (germline): SQVTM, ANQGSEA. This CDR3 region has 13 residues. Trimming stripped 3 bases from V and 5 bases from J, with 14 bases between. CDR3 residues: CSVDWGGLNEQYF. The CDR3 coding sequence is TGCAGCGTTGACTGGGGAGGACTGAACGAGCAGTACTTC.

The rearrangement joins TRBV11-2 to TRBJ1-1, with D uncertain. CDR3 size: 14 residues. Trimming pared 1 base from V and 6 bases from J, leaving 12 bases between. Germline CDR1 and CDR2: SGHAT and FQNNGV. The CDR3 nucleotides read TGTGCCAGCAGCTTAGCCGGCAAGCTTGCTGAAGCTTTCTTT. Its protein product is CASSLAGKLAEAFF.

The chain joins TRBV11-2 to TRBJ2-1; D remains unclear. The germline V gene has CDR1 SGHAT and CDR2 FQNNGV. Deletions cut 4 bases from V and 5 bases from J, with 18 bases between. This CDR3 region has 16 residues. CDR3 coding DNA: TGTGCCAGCAGCTCCCCCTCTGGGAATAAGGACAATGAGCAGTTCTTC. Amino acids: CASSSPSGNKDNEQFF.

The V call is TRBV29-1, the J call TRBJ2-1; 8 bases match TRBD2. Germline CDR1 reads SQVTM; CDR2 reads ANQGSEA. Trimming at V came to 4 bases and at J to 10 bases, leaving 15 bases not matched to a gene. This CDR3 is 15 amino acids long. CDR3 in DNA: TGCAGCGTTGCGGGGGCGGGGGGCGCGTTCGGAGAGCAGTTCTTC. Its translation: CSVAGAGGAFGEQFF.

The chain employs TRBV29-1 and TRBJ1-4, with 11 positions matching TRBD1. V lost 6 bases, J lost 7 bases, and 13 bases stayed unmatched. The CDR3 covers 16 residues. Germline-derived CDR1 and CDR2 are SQVTM and ANQGSEA. The CDR3 DNA follows: TGCAGCGTCAGAGGGACAGGGGGTATCGGGGCTGAAAAACTGTTTTTT. Its translation: CSVRGTGGIGAEKLFF.

V is TRBV5-1 and J is TRBJ2-1, with D perhaps matching TRBD2 (6 bases). CDR1 is SGHRS and CDR2 is YFSETQ in the germline V gene. Trimming shortened V by 5 bases and J by 3 bases, and 18 bases separated the two germline ends. The CDR3 length is 16 residues. This CDR3 reads CASSSDPGLYYNEQFF. The CDR3 region has the DNA TGCGCCAGCAGTTCCGACCCGGGACTGTACTACAATGAGCAGTTCTTC.

About this clone: Other DNA sequences in this sample translate to the same CDR3. The chain's CDR3 is CASSPTSGYNEQFF. CDR3 nucleotide sequence: TGTGCCAGCAGCCCGACTAGCGGATACAATGAGCAGTTCTTC. This chain uses TRBV11-2 with TRBJ2-1, with TRBD2 matching over 9 bases. With V trimmed by 5 bases and J by 4 bases, 3 bases remained unmatched. CDR1 and CDR2 from the germline V gene are SGHAT and FQNNGV. There are 14 residues in the CDR3.

This rearrangement joins TRBV5-1 to TRBJ2-1; TRBD2 agrees at 9 bases. This CDR3 comprises 18 residues. After removal of 4 bases from V and 0 bases from J, the junction contained 11 bases not matched to a gene. The V gene's germline CDR1 is SGHRS and CDR2 YFSETQ. In nucleotides, the CDR3 is TGCGCCAGCAGCCCTCCCGGGACTAGCCTGAGCTCCTACAATGAGCAGTTCTTC. Translating it yields CASSPPGTSLSSYNEQFF.

The chain links TRBV2 to TRBJ1-4; 8 bases align to TRBD1. V lost 8 bases to trimming and J lost 7 bases; unmatched junction nucleotides: 3. Germline CDR1 and CDR2: SNHLY and FYNNEI. The length of the CDR3 is 12 residues. DNA of the CDR3: TGTGCCAGCTGGACAGGGAGTGAAAAACTGTTTTTT. It translates to CASWTGSEKLFF.

The chain combines TRBV4-3 with TRBJ2-6; the D gene is possibly TRBD1 (5 bases). The CDR3 has 17 residues. The ends were cut back, 1 base at V and 3 bases at J, with 13 bases in the middle. The V gene's germline CDR1 is LGHNA and CDR2 YSLEER. This CDR3 reads CASSQGGRAGGANVLTF. CDR3 DNA: TGCGCCAGCAGCCAAGGGGGCAGGGCAGGTGGGGCCAACGTCCTGACTTTC.

This chain joins TRBV18 and TRBJ1-1, with D possibly being TRBD1 (5 bases). In germline, CDR1 is KGHSH, CDR2 LQKENI. This CDR3 is built from 18 residues. Between the trimmed V and J ends, which lost 3 bases and 3 bases, there was a span of 23 bases. For the CDR3, the DNA is TGTGCCAGCTCACCCCCGGATTGGTCCGACCGGGGCCACACTGAAGCTTTCTTT. Translation: CASSPPDWSDRGHTEAFF.

The chain recombines TRBV7-9 with TRBJ2-2; D unclear. Germline V gene data show CDR1 as SEHNR and CDR2 as FQNEAQ (reference sequence). CDR3 length: 14 amino acids. V lost 5 bases to trimming and J lost 5 bases, with 12 bases between them. The CDR3 spells CASSPPVGTGELFF. CDR3 sequence (DNA): TGTGCCAGCAGCCCCCCTGTCGGGACCGGGGAGCTGTTTTTT.

This clone was counted only a few times. The chain has TRBV10-2 and TRBJ2-7; weak D call: TRBD2 (6 bases). Trimming pared 6 bases from V and 1 base from J, leaving 10 bases between. This CDR3 has 13 residues. Germline CDR1 WSHSY, CDR2 SAAADI. The CDR3 is CASRSRGSYEQYF. The CDR3 nucleotides are TGCGCCAGCAGATCGCGGGGTTCCTACGAGCAGTACTTC.

V and J are TRBV6-4 and TRBJ2-1; D call uncertain. Trimming left V 3 bases short and J 0 bases short, with 3 bases between. Germline V CDR1 and CDR2: MRHNA, SNTAGT. The CDR3 loop spans 13 amino acids. CDR3 sequence: CASSERSYNEQFF. CDR3 in DNA: TGTGCCAGCAGTGAGCGCTCCTACAATGAGCAGTTCTTC.

The genes are TRBV30 and TRBJ1-1, with TRBD1 matching 7 bases. Per the germline V gene, CDR1 is GTSNPN and CDR2 is SVGIG (reference sequence). Trimming at V came to 2 bases and at J to 1 base, leaving 7 bases not matched to a gene. This CDR3 contains 15 residues. CDR3 loop: CAWSSTGAGNTEAFF. Written as DNA, the CDR3 is TGTGCCTGGAGTTCCACAGGGGCAGGGAACACTGAAGCTTTCTTT.

V is TRBV14 and J is TRBJ2-6; D possibly corresponds to TRBD2 (7 bases). CDR3 length: 16 residues. V lost 1 base and J 2 bases, leaving 9 bases between the germline ends. The germline V gene encodes CDR1 SGHDN and CDR2 FVKESK. In DNA, the CDR3 is TGTGCCAGCAGCCAAGGGGGGGGCCCTGGGGCCAACGTCCTGACTTTC. The encoded protein is CASSQGGGPGANVLTF.

The V gene is TRBV7-2, the J gene TRBJ1-4; possible D gene TRBD1, 5 bases. V lost 3 bases and J 2 bases, leaving 10 bases between the germline ends. The germline V gene has CDR1 SGHTA and CDR2 FQGNSA. The CDR3 consists of 15 residues. The CDR3 region has the DNA TGTGCCAGCAGCTTTGGGGGTTCGACTAATGAAAAACTGTTTTTT. Its translation is CASSFGGSTNEKLFF. Using reference TRBV7-2 and TRBJ1-4 for the parts outside the CDR3, the full variable domain is GAGVSQSPSNKVTEKGKDVELRCDPISGHTALYWYRQSLGQGLEFLIYFQGNSAPDKSGLPSDRFSAERTGGSVSTLTIQRTQQEDSAVYLCASSFGGSTNEKLFFGSGTQLSVL.

The V and J genes are TRBV15 and TRBJ2-7; the D is unclear. V lost 1 base and J lost 0, with 4 bases in between. The CDR3 loop spans 13 amino acids. The germline CDR1 and CDR2 sequences are LNHNV and YYDKDF (reference sequence). DNA for the CDR3: TGTGCCACCAGCAGAGGGGTCTCCTACGAGCAGTACTTC. This gives the protein CATSRGVSYEQYF.

V gene TRBV6-4 combines with J gene TRBJ2-5; D uncertain. Trimming removed 6 bases at V and 2 bases at J, with 4 bases between. CDR1 and CDR2 (germline): MRHNA, SNTAGT. This CDR3 comprises 11 residues. CDR3 loop: CASRGQETQYF. DNA of the CDR3: TGTGCCAGCAGAGGGCAAGAGACCCAGTACTTC.

This sequence joins TRBV19 and TRBJ2-2; TRBD2 is a possible D gene (6 bases). Looked up from germline, CDR1 is LNHDA and CDR2 is SQIVND (reference sequence). V was pared by 1 base and J by 4 bases, with 13 bases between. This CDR3 is 16 amino acids long. This CDR3 is CASSIAVGSGTGELFF. The CDR3 bases are TGTGCCAGTAGTATAGCCGTCGGGAGTGGCACCGGGGAGCTGTTTTTT.

The genes are TRBV11-2 and TRBJ1-1, with 12 bases lining up with TRBD1. V was clipped by 5 bases and J by 4 bases; unmatched bases: 8. Germline CDR1 and CDR2: SGHAT and FQNNGV. This CDR3 comprises 16 residues. The CDR3 region has the DNA TGTGCCAGCAGCCCCGGGGACAGGGGGCTTCGCACTGAAGCTTTCTTT. Protein product: CASSPGDRGLRTEAFF.

The rearrangement uses TRBV6-4 and TRBJ1-1, with TRBD1 as a possible D gene (5 bases). The germline CDR1 and CDR2 sequences are MRHNA and SNTAGT. V lost 7 bases and J 0 bases, leaving 15 bases between the germline ends. The CDR3 is made up of 15 amino acids. In DNA, the CDR3 is TGTGCCAGCAAGGAGGAAGACAGCATGAACACTGAAGCTTTCTTT. Translating gives CASKEEDSMNTEAFF.

The rearrangement joins TRBV7-6 to TRBJ2-2, with D perhaps TRBD1 (6 bases). CDR3 length equals 15 residues. Trimming cost V 1 base and J 5 bases, with 11 bases left between them. Germline assignment: CDR1 SGHVS and CDR2 FNYEAQ. DNA for the CDR3: TGTGCCAGCAGCTTAGTGGGGGCGCGAACCGGGGAGCTGTTTTTT. It yields the protein CASSLVGARTGELFF.

The CDR3 DNA reads as TGTGCCAGCAGACCCGACAGGGGACATCAGCCCCAGCATTTT. This gives the protein CASRPDRGHQPQHF. J is TRBJ1-5 and V is TRBV7-8, with 8 bases lining up with TRBD1. CDR1 and CDR2 (germline): SGHVS, FQNEAQ. With V trimmed by 6 bases and J by 5 bases, 6 bases remained unmatched. The CDR3 runs 14 residues. Drawing the rest from reference TRBV7-8 and TRBJ1-5, the complete variable domain is GAGVSQSPRYKVAKRGQDVALRCDPISGHVSLFWYQQALGQGPEFLTYFQNEAQLDKSGLPSDRFFAERPEGSVSTLKIQRTQQEDSAVYLCASRPDRGHQPQHFGDGTRLSIL.